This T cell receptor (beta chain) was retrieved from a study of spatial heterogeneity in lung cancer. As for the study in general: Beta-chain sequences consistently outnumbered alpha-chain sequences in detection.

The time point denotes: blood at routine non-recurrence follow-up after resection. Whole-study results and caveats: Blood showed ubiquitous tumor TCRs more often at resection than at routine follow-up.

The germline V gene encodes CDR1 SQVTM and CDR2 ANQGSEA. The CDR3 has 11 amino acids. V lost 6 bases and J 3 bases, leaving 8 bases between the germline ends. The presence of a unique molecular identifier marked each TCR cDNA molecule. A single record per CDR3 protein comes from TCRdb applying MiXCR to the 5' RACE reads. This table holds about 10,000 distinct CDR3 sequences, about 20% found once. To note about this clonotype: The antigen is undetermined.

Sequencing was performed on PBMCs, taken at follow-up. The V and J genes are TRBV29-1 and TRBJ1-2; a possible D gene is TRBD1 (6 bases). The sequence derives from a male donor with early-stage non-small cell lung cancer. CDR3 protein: CSVNRDYGYTF. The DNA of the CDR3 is TGCAGCGTAAACAGGGACTATGGCTACACCTTC.